This entry lists 5 T cell receptor beta chains sequenced from one sample in a study of T-cell memory formation after mild COVID-19. Each CDR3 protein gets one entry after TCRdb re-called the 5' RACE reads with MiXCR. The table records over 30,000 distinct CDR3 sequences, approximately 10% of them present only once. The specimen sequenced was PBMCs or a T cell subset sorted from them (not recorded which). These receptor sequences come from a man younger than 30 who had mild COVID-19 (a few samples of this study predate the infection). Cell type and time point are not known.

The V and J genes are TRBV6-2 or TRBV6-3 and TRBJ2-7; perhaps D is TRBD1 or TRBD2 (7 bases each). The CDR3 sequence is 13 residues long. V dropped 7 bases and J dropped 5 bases, with 15 bases sitting between them. Germline V gene lookup returns CDR1 MNHEY and CDR2 SVGEGT. The CDR3 nucleotides are TGTGCCAGCACCCAGGGGGGGAACGACGAGCAGTACTTC. It translates to CASTQGGNDEQYF.

This clonotype has at least ten counts. The rearrangement uses TRBV5-4 and TRBJ2-2; D unclear. The CDR3 covers 15 residues. CDR1 and CDR2 from the germline V gene are SGHNT and YYREEE (reference sequence). V lost 5 bases to trimming and J lost 2 bases, with 13 bases between them. CDR3 nucleotides: TGTGCCAGCAGTACCCCAGTAGTCAACACCGGGGAGCTGTTTTTT. Protein product: CASSTPVVNTGELFF. The variable domain in full, completed from reference TRBV5-4 and TRBJ2-2, reads ETGVTQSPTHLIKTRGQQVTLRCSSQSGHNTVSWYQQALGQGPQFIFQYYREEENGRGNFPPRFSGLQFPNYSSELNVNALELDDSALYLCASSTPVVNTGELFFGEGSRLTVL.

J is TRBJ1-5 and V is TRBV10-3; maybe TRBD1 (6 bases). The CDR3 runs 16 residues. Germline CDR1 ENHRY, CDR2 SYGVKD. The ends were cut back, 1 base at V and 6 bases at J, with 16 bases in the middle. CDR3 amino acids: CAISEYGSGDGQPQHF. In nucleotides, the CDR3 is TGTGCCATCAGTGAGTATGGGTCAGGGGATGGTCAGCCCCAGCATTTT.

The rearrangement joins TRBV7-7 to TRBJ2-5; 7 bases are shared with TRBD1. The junction had 9 bases not matched to a gene; V was cut back by 0 bases and J by 5 bases. Germline loops: CDR1 SSHAT, CDR2 FNYEAQ (reference sequence). There are 16 residues in the CDR3. The CDR3 spells CASSLAPTGKGETQYF. The CDR3 DNA sequence: TGTGCCAGCAGCTTAGCTCCGACAGGGAAAGGGGAGACCCAGTACTTC.

This clonotype was seen at least ten times. This chain uses TRBV7-2 with TRBJ2-7; unclear D gene. V was trimmed by 4 bases and J by 2 bases, leaving 6 bases between them. The CDR3 sequence is 12 residues long. Germline V gene data show CDR1 as SGHTA and CDR2 as FQGNSA. The CDR3 DNA reads TGTGCCAGCAGCTCCACAGCCTACGAGCAGTACTTC. It yields the protein CASSSTAYEQYF.